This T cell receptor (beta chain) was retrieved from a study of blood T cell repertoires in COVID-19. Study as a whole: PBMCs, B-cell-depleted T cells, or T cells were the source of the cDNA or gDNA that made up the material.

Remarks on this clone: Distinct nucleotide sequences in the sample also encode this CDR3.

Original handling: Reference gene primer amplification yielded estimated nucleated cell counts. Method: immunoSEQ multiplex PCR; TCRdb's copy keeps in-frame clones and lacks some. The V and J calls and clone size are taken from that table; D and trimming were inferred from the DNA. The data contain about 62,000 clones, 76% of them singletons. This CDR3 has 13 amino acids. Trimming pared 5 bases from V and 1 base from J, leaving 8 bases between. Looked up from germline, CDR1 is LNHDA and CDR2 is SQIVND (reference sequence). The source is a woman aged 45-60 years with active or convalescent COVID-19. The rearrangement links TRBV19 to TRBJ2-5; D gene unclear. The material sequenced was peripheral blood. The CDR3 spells CASSPSGQETQYF. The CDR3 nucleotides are TGTGCCAGTAGTCCCTCAGGCCAAGAGACCCAGTACTTC. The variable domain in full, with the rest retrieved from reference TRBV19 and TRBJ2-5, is DGGITQSPKYLFRKEGQNVTLSCEQNLNHDAMYWYRQDPGQGLRLIYYSQIVNDFQKGDIAEGYSVSREKKESFPLTVTSAQKNPTAFYLCASSPSGQETQYFGPGTRLLVL.